The 11 T cell receptor beta chains presented below share a single source sample, sequenced in a study of cytomegalovirus exposure and HLA in healthy donors. Researchers ran the PCR with 60 Vbeta and 13 Jbeta primers. Measured with immunoSEQ multiplex PCR; TCRdb has only the in-frame clones, and not every one. The sample includes approximately 150,000 clones, around 80% seen only once; the top ten take over 4%. Sequencing used PBMCs. All receptors derive from a male donor in good health and CMV-seronegative.

This clone was found a few times. CDR3 loop: CASRDNTYEQYF. The DNA of the CDR3 is TGCGCCAGCAGGGACAACACCTACGAGCAGTACTTC. The rearrangement joins TRBV5-1 to TRBJ2-7; tentatively, D is TRBD1 (5 bases). The germline gives CDR1 SGHRS, CDR2 YFSETQ. The CDR3 has 12 residues. V lost 5 bases and J 2 bases, leaving 8 bases between the germline ends.

V and J are TRBV6-1 and TRBJ1-6; D unresolved. The CDR3 contains 14 residues. The germline gives CDR1 MNHNS, CDR2 SASEGT. V lost 7 bases to trimming and J lost 9 bases, with 16 bases between them. The DNA for the CDR3 is TGTGCCAGCACCGAACGTAGAGAGAGTTCACCCCTCCACTTT. It encodes CASTERRESSPLHF.

In its sample, this clone was seen once. The V and J genes are TRBV28 and TRBJ2-7; 13 bases match TRBD2. Germline CDR1 MDHEN, CDR2 SYDVKM. V gave up 7 bases and J gave up 2 bases; unmatched junction bases: 5. The CDR3 runs 15 residues. The CDR3 region is CASIGLAGVAYEQYF. The CDR3 region has the DNA TGTGCCAGCATTGGACTAGCGGGAGTCGCCTACGAGCAGTACTTC.

V usage is TRBV2 and J usage is TRBJ2-5, with a tentative D call TRBD1 (7 bases). Germline loops: CDR1 SNHLY, CDR2 FYNNEI. The CDR3 is made up of 15 amino acids. Trimming removed 3 bases from V and 9 bases from J, with 20 bases in between. The CDR3 reads CASSESEGALGAQYF. Here the CDR3 DNA reads TGTGCCAGCAGTGAGTCGGAGGGGGCGCTTGGGGCCCAGTACTTC.

V is TRBV5-5 and J is TRBJ2-1, with 9 bases fitting TRBD2. Germline-derived CDR1 and CDR2 are SGHKS and YYEKEE (reference sequence). The CDR3 is 15 amino acids. The J segment lost 5 bases and the V segment lost 4 bases, leaving 7 bases of the junction unmatched. The CDR3: CASSPGLASNNEQFF. The CDR3 DNA follows: TGTGCCAGCAGCCCTGGACTAGCGTCTAACAATGAGCAGTTCTTC.

The gene calls are TRBV30 and TRBJ1-4; D not resolved. Trimming took 0 bases from V and 11 from J, leaving 22 bases between them. Germline V gene lookup returns CDR1 GTSNPN and CDR2 SVGIG (reference sequence). This CDR3 region has 16 residues. The CDR3 protein is CAWSVPPRKDMRKLFF. The CDR3 coding sequence is TGTGCCTGGAGTGTGCCCCCGCGAAAAGATATGAGGAAACTGTTTTTT.

The rearrangement uses TRBV7-2 and TRBJ2-7, with TRBD1 matching over 12 bases. The CDR3 has 15 residues. V gave up 3 bases and J gave up 5 bases; unmatched junction bases: 5. In germline, CDR1 is SGHTA, CDR2 FQGNSA. CDR3 in amino acids: CASSLPGQGAHEQYF. The CDR3 DNA reads TGTGCCAGCAGCTTGCCGGGACAGGGGGCACACGAGCAGTACTTC.

This clone showed up just a few times. The rearrangement uses TRBV5-4 and TRBJ2-3; D gene uncertain. V lost 0 bases, J lost 2 bases, and 10 bases lay in between. The CDR3 covers 15 residues. Germline assignment: CDR1 SGHNT and CDR2 YYREEE (reference sequence). CDR3 region: CASSLGLLPTDTQYF. Here the CDR3 DNA reads TGTGCCAGCAGCTTGGGACTTCTCCCCACAGATACGCAGTATTTT. The variable domain in full, completed from reference TRBV5-4 and TRBJ2-3, reads ETGVTQSPTHLIKTRGQQVTLRCSSQSGHNTVSWYQQALGQGPQFIFQYYREEENGRGNFPPRFSGLQFPNYSSELNVNALELDDSALYLCASSLGLLPTDTQYFGPGTRLTVL.

This chain joins TRBV30 and TRBJ1-5; D unclear. This CDR3 region has 13 residues. V was clipped by 2 bases and J by 7 bases, with 12 bases between them. Germline lookup yields CDR1 GTSNPN and CDR2 SVGIG (reference sequence). CDR3 amino acids: CAWSPTSGQPQHF. CDR3 DNA: TGTGCCTGGAGTCCCACCTCGGGGCAGCCCCAGCATTTT.

The V call is TRBV5-6, the J call TRBJ2-3; 8 positions match TRBD1. Trimming removed 0 bases from V and 3 bases from J; junction bases left unmatched: 3. Germline assignment: CDR1 SGHDT and CDR2 YYEEEE. The CDR3 consists of 15 residues. The CDR3 sequence is CASSLAGGLTDTQYF. Written as DNA, the CDR3 is TGTGCCAGCAGCTTGGCAGGGGGCCTAACAGATACGCAGTATTTT.

The V and J genes are TRBV7-3 and TRBJ2-7; maybe TRBD1 (5 bases). Germline V lookup: CDR1 SGHTA, CDR2 FQGTGA. V dropped 2 bases and J dropped 5 bases, with 10 bases sitting between them. This CDR3 is 13 amino acids long. The CDR3 is CASSLYRGHEQYF. The CDR3 nucleotides read TGTGCCAGCAGCTTATATAGGGGCCACGAGCAGTACTTC. Full variable domain (remainder filled in from reference TRBV7-3 and TRBJ2-7): GAGVSQTPSNKVTEKGKYVELRCDPISGHTALYWYRQSLGQGPEFLIYFQGTGAADDSGLPNDRFFAVRPEGSVSTLKIQRTERGDSAVYLCASSLYRGHEQYFGPGTRLTVT.